One and the same sample provided the 16 T cell receptor beta chains below, sequenced in a study of OX40 agonist ivuxolimab in advanced cancers. The library was built by means of the immunoSEQ multiplex PCR assay. TCRdb's version of the immuneACCESS table is confined to in-frame rearrangements and falls short of the full clone set. An unresolved V gene accounts for under half of the shortfall where checked; the remainder is of unknown origin. A total of 55,000 to 65,000 clones appear in this sample, approximately 86% of them only once. The ten largest account for under 0.7% of the sample. This material consisted of CD4+ or CD8+ T cells sorted from blood, taken in a trial of the OX40 agonist ivuxolimab. These receptors came from an adult with an advanced solid tumor such as melanoma, head and neck, liver or kidney cancer.

This clone was seen just once. Here the CDR3 reads CASSLLWGGGETQYF. The CDR3 DNA reads TGTGCCAGCAGCCTGCTGTGGGGGGGCGGGGAGACCCAGTACTTC. The rearrangement uses TRBV7-2 and TRBJ2-5, with D possibly being TRBD2 (7 bases). This CDR3 has 15 amino acids. V was clipped by 5 bases and J by 5 bases, with 18 bases between them. The germline CDR1 and CDR2 sequences are SGHTA and FQGNSA.

The V call is TRBV5-6, the J call TRBJ2-5; maybe TRBD1 (6 bases). This CDR3 has 16 amino acids. The germline V and J ends were trimmed by 1 base and 1 base, with 14 bases remaining between them. Germline-derived CDR1 and CDR2 are SGHDT and YYEEEE. CDR3 bases: TGTGCCAGCAGCTTGTCGGGGCAGGGGAGCCAAGAGACCCAGTACTTC. The encoded protein is CASSLSGQGSQETQYF.

The chain has TRBV19 and TRBJ2-2; perhaps TRBD1 as D (5 bases). V dropped 5 bases and J dropped 4 bases, with 14 bases sitting between them. This CDR3 is built from 15 residues. Germline CDR1 reads LNHDA; CDR2 reads SQIVND (reference sequence). In DNA, the CDR3 is TGTGCCAGTAGTCCCCAGGGCAGGATCACCGGGGAGCTGTTTTTT. This sequence encodes CASSPQGRITGELFF.

The count of this clone is one. Relative to the germline gene, one junction end is altered; a read error may explain this. This sequence joins TRBV18 and TRBJ2-3; TRBD2 aligns across 13 bases. Germline-derived CDR1 and CDR2 are KGHSH and LQKENI. The CDR3 has 17 amino acids. CDR3 sequence: CASSPLAGGYSTDTQYF. For the CDR3, the DNA is TGTGCCAGCTCCCCACTAGCGGGAGGGTACAGCACAGATACGCAGTATTTT.

The rearrangement uses TRBV5-1 and TRBJ1-6; weak D call: TRBD1 (5 bases). Germline-derived CDR1 and CDR2 are SGHRS and YFSETQ. The CDR3 totals 15 residues. V lost 1 base to trimming and J lost 10 bases, with 15 bases between them. The CDR3 loop is CASSLLAGRESPLHF. DNA of the CDR3: TGCGCCAGCAGCTTGCTCGCAGGGCGGGAATCACCCCTCCACTTT.

For the CDR3, the DNA is TGTGCCAGCAGTGACTCTTTTAGCGTTGGTGAGCAGTTCTTC. The encoded protein is CASSDSFSVGEQFF. This chain uses TRBV6-4 with TRBJ2-1, with a weak D call TRBD2 (5 bases). Trimming left V 0 bases short and J 9 bases short, with 12 bases between. The CDR3 length is 14 residues. Germline V gene sequence: CDR1 MRHNA, CDR2 SNTAGT.

This clone was seen just once. This chain joins TRBV5-6 and TRBJ2-2, with D unclear. Germline V CDR1 and CDR2: SGHDT, YYEEEE. The CDR3 extends over 13 amino acids. V lost 3 bases and J 9 bases, leaving 12 bases between the germline ends. CDR3 in amino acids: CASSSPDKRELFF. The DNA of the CDR3 is TGTGCCAGCAGCTCCCCCGACAAGCGGGAGCTGTTTTTT.

V usage is TRBV6-6 and J usage is TRBJ1-2, with a tentative D call TRBD1 (5 bases). Germline V CDR1 and CDR2: MNHNY, SVGAGI (reference sequence). Trimming pared 1 base from V and 6 bases from J, leaving 12 bases between. This CDR3 spans 14 amino acids. In DNA, the CDR3 is TGTGCCAGCAGTTACTTTGGGGGGAAAGATGGCTACACCTTC. This codes for CASSYFGGKDGYTF.

This chain uses TRBV5-6 with TRBJ1-4; D gene uncertain. Germline V CDR1 and CDR2: SGHDT, YYEEEE. This CDR3 has 16 residues. V lost 3 bases and J lost 8, with 20 bases in between. The CDR3 protein is CASSSLPHHTGEKLFF. The CDR3 DNA follows: TGTGCCAGCAGCTCCCTGCCCCACCACACGGGGGAAAAACTGTTTTTT. The whole variable domain, remainder taken from reference TRBV5-6 and TRBJ1-4, is DAGVTQSPTHLIKTRGQQVTLRCSPKSGHDTVSWYQQALGQGPQFIFQYYEEEERQRGNFPDRFSGHQFPNYSSELNVNALLLGDSALYLCASSSLPHHTGEKLFFGSGTQLSVL.

In this sample, this clone turned up a few times. This chain connects TRBV30 to TRBJ2-7; 7 nucleotides agree with TRBD1. The CDR3 length is 15 residues. Germline V gives CDR1 GTSNPN, CDR2 SVGIG (reference sequence). V lost 3 bases to trimming and J lost 2 bases; unmatched junction nucleotides: 10. The CDR3 DNA reads TGTGCCTGGAGAGTAACAGGGGCACACACCTACGAGCAGTACTTC. The encoded protein is CAWRVTGAHTYEQYF.

This sequence joins TRBV7-2 and TRBJ2-7; 12 bases map to TRBD2. Germline lookup yields CDR1 SGHTA and CDR2 FQGNSA. With V trimmed by 2 bases and J by 7 bases, 3 bases remained unmatched. The CDR3 length is 14 residues. The CDR3 DNA reads TGTGCCAGCAGCTTAACTAGCGGGGGGAGGGAGCAGTACTTC. Encoded protein: CASSLTSGGREQYF.

The J gene is TRBJ2-4, the V gene TRBV28; D unclear. CDR3 size: 11 residues. Germline V gene data show CDR1 as MDHEN and CDR2 as SYDVKM. Trimming pared 8 bases from V and 8 bases from J, leaving 10 bases between. The DNA of the CDR3 is TGTGCCAGCTGCCGAGAGGACATTCAGTACTTC. It encodes CASCREDIQYF.

The rearrangement uses TRBV9 and TRBJ2-7, with TRBD2 as a possible D gene (7 bases). The CDR3 is 16 amino acids. The V gene lost 0 bases and the J gene lost 0 bases, with 13 bases spanning the gap. Looked up from germline, CDR1 is SGDLS and CDR2 is YYNGEE. For the CDR3, the DNA is TGTGCCAGCAGCGTAGGGGGGGGCGCGCTCTCCTACGAGCAGTACTTC. It encodes CASSVGGGALSYEQYF. Complete variable domain (other parts from reference TRBV9 and TRBJ2-7): DSGVTQTPKHLITATGQRVTLRCSPRSGDLSVYWYQQSLDQGLQFLIQYYNGEERAKGNILERFSAQQFPDLHSELNLSSLELGDSALYFCASSVGGGALSYEQYFGPGTRLTVT.

This chain uses TRBV10-2 with TRBJ2-7; 9 nucleotides align to TRBD1. Trimming took 3 bases from V and 1 from J; bases not matched to a gene: 4. Germline assignment: CDR1 WSHSY and CDR2 SAAADI. This CDR3 contains 15 residues. The CDR3 bases are TGCGCCAGCAGTGACGACAGGGGGGAGTCCTACGAGCAGTACTTC. This sequence encodes CASSDDRGESYEQYF.

The CDR3 sequence: CASSLDRIRLPEQYF. Written as DNA, the CDR3 is TGTGCCAGCTCTCTCGACAGGATAAGATTGCCCGAGCAGTACTTC. The chain has TRBV21-1 and TRBJ2-7; the D segment call TRBD1 is taken from the table without a DNA check. TRBV21-1 is recorded as a pseudogene. The CDR3 consists of 15 residues.

The gene calls are TRBV5-1 and TRBJ1-2; 9 positions agree with TRBD1. The J segment lost 8 bases and the V segment lost 4 bases, leaving 12 bases of the junction unmatched. The length of the CDR3 is 15 residues. Germline CDR1 and CDR2: SGHRS and YFSETQ. CDR3 in amino acids: CASSNPTPGTGGYTF. The CDR3 DNA follows: TGCGCCAGCAGCAATCCCACTCCAGGGACAGGGGGCTACACCTTC.